The clone carrying this TCR beta chain was detected only once. Its target is not known. Here immunoSEQ multiplex PCR was the method, and the copy in TCRdb shows in-frame clones only, minus some. The sample holds over 700 clones, nearly 95% seen once. This sample stems from a study of T cell clonotyping in hematopoietic cell transplantation. Study conclusions and caveats: Recipient TCR diversity dropped after transplant; expanded clonotypes rose from day 30 to 180. CD4 and CD8 repertoire contributions could not be separated without sorting. At the given depth, recipient repertoires were over 97% de novo clonotypes.

The sample was peripheral blood mononuclear cells, taken 180 days after allogeneic stem cell transplant. The receptor was derived from a male patient between 55 and 70 years old who had an allogeneic stem cell transplant from an unrelated donor, so T cells may come from the graft donor. Some clones in this sample may be carry-over from other donors' samples.

The CDR3 coding sequence is TGTGCCAGCAGTTGGGCGGGAGGGAGAAATGAGCAGTTCTTC. It yields the protein CASSWAGGRNEQFF. The rearrangement links TRBV27 to TRBJ2-1; 9 bases match TRBD2. V lost 4 bases to trimming and J lost 7 bases; unmatched junction nucleotides: 5. This CDR3 is 14 amino acids long. The germline gives CDR1 MNHEY, CDR2 SMNVEV (reference sequence).